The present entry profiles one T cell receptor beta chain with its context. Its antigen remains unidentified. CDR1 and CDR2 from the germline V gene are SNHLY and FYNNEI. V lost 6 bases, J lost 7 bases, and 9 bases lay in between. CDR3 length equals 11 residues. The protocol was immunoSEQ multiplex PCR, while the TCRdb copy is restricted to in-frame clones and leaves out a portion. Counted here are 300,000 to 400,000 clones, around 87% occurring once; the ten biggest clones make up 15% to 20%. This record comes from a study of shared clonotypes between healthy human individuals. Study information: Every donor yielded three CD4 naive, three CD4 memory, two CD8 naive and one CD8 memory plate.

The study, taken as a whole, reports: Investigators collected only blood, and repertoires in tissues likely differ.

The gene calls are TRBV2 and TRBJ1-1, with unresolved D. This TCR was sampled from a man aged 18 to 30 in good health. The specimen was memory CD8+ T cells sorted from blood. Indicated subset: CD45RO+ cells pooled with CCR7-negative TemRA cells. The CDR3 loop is CASRGEGEAFF. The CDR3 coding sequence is TGTGCCAGCAGGGGAGAGGGTGAAGCTTTCTTT.